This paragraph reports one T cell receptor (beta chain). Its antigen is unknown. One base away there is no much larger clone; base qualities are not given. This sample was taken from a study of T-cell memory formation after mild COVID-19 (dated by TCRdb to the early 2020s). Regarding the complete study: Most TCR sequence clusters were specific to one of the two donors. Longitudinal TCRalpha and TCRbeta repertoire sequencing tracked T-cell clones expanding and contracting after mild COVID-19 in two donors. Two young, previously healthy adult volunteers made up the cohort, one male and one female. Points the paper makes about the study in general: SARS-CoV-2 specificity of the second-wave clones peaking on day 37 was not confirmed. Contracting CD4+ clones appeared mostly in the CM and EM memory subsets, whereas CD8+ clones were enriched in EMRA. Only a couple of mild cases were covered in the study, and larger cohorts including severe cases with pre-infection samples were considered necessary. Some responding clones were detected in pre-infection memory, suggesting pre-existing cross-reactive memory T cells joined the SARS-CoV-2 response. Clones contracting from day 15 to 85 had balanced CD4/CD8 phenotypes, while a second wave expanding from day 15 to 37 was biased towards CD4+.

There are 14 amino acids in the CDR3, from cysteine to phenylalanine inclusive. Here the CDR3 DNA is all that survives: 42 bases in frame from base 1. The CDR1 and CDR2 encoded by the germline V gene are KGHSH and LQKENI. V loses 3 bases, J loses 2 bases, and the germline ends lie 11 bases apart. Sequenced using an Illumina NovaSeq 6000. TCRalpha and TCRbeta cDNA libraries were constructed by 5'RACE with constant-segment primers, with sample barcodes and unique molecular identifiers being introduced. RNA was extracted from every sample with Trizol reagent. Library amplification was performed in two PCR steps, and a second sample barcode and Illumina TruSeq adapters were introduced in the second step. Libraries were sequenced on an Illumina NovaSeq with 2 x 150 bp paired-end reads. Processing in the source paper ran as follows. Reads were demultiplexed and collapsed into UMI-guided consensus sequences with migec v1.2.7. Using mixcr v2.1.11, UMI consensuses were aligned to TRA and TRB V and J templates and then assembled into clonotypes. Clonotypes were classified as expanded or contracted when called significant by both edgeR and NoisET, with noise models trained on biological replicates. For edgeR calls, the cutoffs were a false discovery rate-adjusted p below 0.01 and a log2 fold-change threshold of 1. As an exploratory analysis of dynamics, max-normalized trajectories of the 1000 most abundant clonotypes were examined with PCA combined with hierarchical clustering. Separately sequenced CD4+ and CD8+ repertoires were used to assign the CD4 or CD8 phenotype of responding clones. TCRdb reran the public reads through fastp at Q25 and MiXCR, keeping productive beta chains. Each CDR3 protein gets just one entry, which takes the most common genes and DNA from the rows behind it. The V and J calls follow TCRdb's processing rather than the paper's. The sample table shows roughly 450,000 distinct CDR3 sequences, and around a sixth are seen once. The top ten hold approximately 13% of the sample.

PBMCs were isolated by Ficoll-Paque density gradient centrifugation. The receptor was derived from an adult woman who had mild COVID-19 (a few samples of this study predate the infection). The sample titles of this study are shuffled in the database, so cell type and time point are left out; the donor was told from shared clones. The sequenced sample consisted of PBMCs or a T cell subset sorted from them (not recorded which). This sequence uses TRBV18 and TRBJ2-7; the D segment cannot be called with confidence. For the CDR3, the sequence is CASSPGEVTYEQYF. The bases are TGTGCCAGCTCACCGGGTGAAGTAACCTACGAGCAGTACTTC.